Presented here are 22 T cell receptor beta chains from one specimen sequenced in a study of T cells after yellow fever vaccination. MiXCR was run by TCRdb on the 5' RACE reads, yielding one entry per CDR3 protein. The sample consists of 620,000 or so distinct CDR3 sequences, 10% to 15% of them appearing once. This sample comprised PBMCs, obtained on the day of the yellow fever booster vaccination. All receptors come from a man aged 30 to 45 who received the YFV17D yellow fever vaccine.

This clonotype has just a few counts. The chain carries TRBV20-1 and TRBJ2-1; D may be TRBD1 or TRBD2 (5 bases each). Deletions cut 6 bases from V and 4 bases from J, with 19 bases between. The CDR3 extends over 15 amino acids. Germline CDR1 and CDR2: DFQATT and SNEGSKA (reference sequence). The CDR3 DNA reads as TGCAGTGCCCTCCGGGACCACAAAATGTACAATGAGCAGTTCTTC. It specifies CSALRDHKMYNEQFF.

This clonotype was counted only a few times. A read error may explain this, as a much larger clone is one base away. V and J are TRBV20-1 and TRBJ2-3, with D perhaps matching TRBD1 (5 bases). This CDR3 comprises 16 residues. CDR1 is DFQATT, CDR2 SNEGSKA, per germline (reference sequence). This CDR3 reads CCARDSGRDYTDTQYF. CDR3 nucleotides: TGCTGTGCTAGAGATTCTGGCAGGGATTACACAGATACGCAGTATTTT.

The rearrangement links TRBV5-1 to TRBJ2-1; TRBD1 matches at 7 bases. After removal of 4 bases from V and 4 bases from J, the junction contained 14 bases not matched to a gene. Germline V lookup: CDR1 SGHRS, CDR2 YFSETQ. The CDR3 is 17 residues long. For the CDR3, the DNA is TGCGCCAGCAGCCACCTTGTCCGAGACAGGGCGTACAATGAGCAGTTCTTC. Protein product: CASSHLVRDRAYNEQFF.

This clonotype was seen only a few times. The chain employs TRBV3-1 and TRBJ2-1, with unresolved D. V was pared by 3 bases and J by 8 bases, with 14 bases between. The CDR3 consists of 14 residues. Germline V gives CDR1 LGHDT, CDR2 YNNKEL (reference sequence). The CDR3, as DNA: TGTGCCAGCAGCCATTGGACCTTGATCCATGAGCAGTTCTTC. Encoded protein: CASSHWTLIHEQFF.

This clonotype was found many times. CDR3 loop: CASSLGEGPYNEQFF. The CDR3 DNA reads TGTGCCAGCAGCTTGGGGGAGGGCCCCTACAATGAGCAGTTCTTC. This rearrangement joins TRBV5-4 to TRBJ2-1, with 7 bases identical to TRBD2. Germline V gene lookup returns CDR1 SGHNT and CDR2 YYREEE (reference sequence). The CDR3 consists of 15 residues. Unmatched junction bases numbered 2, after V lost 0 bases and J lost 2 bases.

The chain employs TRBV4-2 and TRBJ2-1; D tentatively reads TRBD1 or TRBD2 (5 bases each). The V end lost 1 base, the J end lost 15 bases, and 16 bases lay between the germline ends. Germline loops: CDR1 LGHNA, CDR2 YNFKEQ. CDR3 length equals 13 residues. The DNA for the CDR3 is TGTGCCAGCAGCCAAGGAGATGGGGACGCGGGGTTCTTC. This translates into CASSQGDGDAGFF.

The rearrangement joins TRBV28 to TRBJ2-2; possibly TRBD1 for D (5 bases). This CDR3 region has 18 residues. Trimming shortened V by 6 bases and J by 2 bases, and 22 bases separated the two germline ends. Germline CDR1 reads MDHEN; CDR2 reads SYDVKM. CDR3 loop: CASSPPQEYLDNTGELFF. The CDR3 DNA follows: TGTGCCAGCAGCCCCCCACAGGAATACCTAGATAACACCGGGGAGCTGTTTTTT. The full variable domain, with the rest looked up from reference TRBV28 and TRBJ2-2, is DVKVTQSSRYLVKRTGEKVFLECVQDMDHENMFWYRQDPGLGLRLIYFSYDVKMKEKGDIPEGYSVSREKKERFSLILESASTNQTSMYLCASSPPQEYLDNTGELFFGEGSRLTVL.

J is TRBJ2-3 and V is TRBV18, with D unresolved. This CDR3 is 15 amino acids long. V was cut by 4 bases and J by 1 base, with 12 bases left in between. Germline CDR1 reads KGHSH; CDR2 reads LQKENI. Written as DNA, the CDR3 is TGTGCCAGCTCACTCAGCCCACTTGGCACAGATACGCAGTATTTT. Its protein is CASSLSPLGTDTQYF.

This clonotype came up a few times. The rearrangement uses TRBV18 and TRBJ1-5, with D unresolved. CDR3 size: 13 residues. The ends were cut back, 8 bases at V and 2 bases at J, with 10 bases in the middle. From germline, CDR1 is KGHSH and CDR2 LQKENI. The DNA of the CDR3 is TGTGCCAGCAGTCCCTCTGGCAATCAGCCCCAGCATTTT. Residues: CASSPSGNQPQHF.

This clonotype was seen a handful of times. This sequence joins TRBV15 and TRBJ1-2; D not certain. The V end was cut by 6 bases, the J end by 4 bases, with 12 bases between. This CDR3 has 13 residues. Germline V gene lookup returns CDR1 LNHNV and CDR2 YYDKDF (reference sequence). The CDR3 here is CATSPEARYGYTF. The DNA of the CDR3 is TGTGCCACCAGTCCAGAGGCACGCTATGGCTACACCTTC.

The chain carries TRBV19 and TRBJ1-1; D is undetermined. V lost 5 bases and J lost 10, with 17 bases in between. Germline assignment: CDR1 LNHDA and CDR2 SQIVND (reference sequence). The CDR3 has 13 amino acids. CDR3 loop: CASSGESELRAFF. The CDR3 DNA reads TGTGCCAGTAGTGGAGAATCAGAACTGAGAGCTTTCTTT. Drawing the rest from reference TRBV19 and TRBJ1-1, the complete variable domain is DGGITQSPKYLFRKEGQNVTLSCEQNLNHDAMYWYRQDPGQGLRLIYYSQIVNDFQKGDIAEGYSVSREKKESFPLTVTSAQKNPTAFYLCASSGESELRAFFGQGTRLTVV.

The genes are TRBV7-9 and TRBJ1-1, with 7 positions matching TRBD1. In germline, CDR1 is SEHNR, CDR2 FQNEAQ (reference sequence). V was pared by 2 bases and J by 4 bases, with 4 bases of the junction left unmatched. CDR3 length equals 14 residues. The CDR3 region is CASSLRQGPTEAFF. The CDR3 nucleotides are TGTGCCAGCAGCTTAAGACAGGGCCCCACTGAAGCTTTCTTT.

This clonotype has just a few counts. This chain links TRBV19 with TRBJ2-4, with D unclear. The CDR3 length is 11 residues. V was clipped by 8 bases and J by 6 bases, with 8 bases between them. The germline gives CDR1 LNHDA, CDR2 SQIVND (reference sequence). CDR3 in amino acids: CASFRGNIQYF. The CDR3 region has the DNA TGTGCCAGTTTTCGAGGAAACATTCAGTACTTC.

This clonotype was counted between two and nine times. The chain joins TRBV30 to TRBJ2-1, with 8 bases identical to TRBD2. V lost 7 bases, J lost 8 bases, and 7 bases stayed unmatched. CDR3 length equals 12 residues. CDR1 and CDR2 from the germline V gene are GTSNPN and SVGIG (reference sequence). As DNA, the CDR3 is TGTGCCTTGGACAGCGGGGGCCATGAGCAGTTCTTC. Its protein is CALDSGGHEQFF.

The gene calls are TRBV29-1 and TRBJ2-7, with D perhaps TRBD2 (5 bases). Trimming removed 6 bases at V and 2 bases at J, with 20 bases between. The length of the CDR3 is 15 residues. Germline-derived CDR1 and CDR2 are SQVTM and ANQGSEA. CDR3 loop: CSVLNPGKNTYEQYF. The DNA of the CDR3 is TGCAGCGTCCTTAACCCCGGGAAAAATACCTACGAGCAGTACTTC.

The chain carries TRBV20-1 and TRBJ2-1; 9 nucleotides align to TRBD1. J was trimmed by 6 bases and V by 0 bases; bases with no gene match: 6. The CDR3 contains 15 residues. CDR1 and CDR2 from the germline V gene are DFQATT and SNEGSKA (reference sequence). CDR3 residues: CSARDLGQGSNEQFF. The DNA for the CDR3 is TGCAGTGCTAGAGATTTGGGACAGGGTAGCAATGAGCAGTTCTTC.

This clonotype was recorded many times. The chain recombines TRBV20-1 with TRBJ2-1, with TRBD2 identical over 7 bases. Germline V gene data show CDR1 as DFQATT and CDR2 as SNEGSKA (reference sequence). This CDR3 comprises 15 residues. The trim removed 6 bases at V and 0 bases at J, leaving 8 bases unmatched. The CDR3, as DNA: TGCAGTGCCCCACCGGGCGGGAGCTCCTACAATGAGCAGTTCTTC. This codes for CSAPPGGSSYNEQFF.

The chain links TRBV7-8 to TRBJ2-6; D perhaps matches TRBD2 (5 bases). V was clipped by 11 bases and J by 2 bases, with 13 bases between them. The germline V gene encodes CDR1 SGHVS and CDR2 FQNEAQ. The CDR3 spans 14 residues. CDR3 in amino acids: CALQRVAGANVLTF. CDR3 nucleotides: TGTGCCTTGCAGAGGGTCGCTGGGGCCAACGTCCTGACTTTC.

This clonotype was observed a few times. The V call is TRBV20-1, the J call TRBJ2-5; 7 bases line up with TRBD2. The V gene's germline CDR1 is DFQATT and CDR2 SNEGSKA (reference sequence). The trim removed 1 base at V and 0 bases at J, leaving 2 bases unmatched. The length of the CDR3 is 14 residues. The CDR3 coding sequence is TGCAGTGCTAGAGGCGGGAGCCACCAAGAGACCCAGTACTTC. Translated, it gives CSARGGSHQETQYF.

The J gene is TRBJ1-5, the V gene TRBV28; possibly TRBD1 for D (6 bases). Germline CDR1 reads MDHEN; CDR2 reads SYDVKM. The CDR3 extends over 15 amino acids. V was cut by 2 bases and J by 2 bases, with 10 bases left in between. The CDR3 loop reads CASSLQAGGNQPQHF. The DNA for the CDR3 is TGTGCCAGCAGTTTACAAGCAGGGGGCAATCAGCCCCAGCATTTT.

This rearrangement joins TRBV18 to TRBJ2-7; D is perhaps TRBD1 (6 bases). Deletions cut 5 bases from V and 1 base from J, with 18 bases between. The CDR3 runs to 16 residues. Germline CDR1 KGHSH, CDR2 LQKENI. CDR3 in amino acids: CASSASQGRLSYEQYF. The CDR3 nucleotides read TGTGCCAGCTCAGCGTCACAGGGCCGCCTTTCCTACGAGCAGTACTTC. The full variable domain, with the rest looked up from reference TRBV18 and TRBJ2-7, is NAGVMQNPRHLVRRRGQEARLRCSPMKGHSHVYWYRQLPEEGLKFMVYLQKENIIDESGMPKERFSAEFPKEGPSILRIQQVVRGDSAAYFCASSASQGRLSYEQYFGPGTRLTVT.

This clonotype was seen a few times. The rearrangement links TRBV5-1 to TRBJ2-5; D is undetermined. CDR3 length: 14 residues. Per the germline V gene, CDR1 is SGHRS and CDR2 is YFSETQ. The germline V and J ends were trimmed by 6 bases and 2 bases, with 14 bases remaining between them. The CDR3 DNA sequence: TGCGCCAGCAATTCCGGGCAGCAACAAGAGACCCAGTACTTC. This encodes CASNSGQQQETQYF.